This T cell receptor beta chain appears in the sequencing data of a study of Ad26.COV2.S vaccination and SARS-CoV-2 variants. Study-wide context: Of the COV1001 trial arms, the Ad26.COV2.S arm included the donor. Ad26.COV2.S, an intramuscular injection, was given once or twice 56 days apart.

On this clone: Its antigen is unidentified.

V was trimmed by 0 bases and J by 0 bases, leaving 10 bases between them. Germline V gene data show CDR1 as SGDLS and CDR2 as YYNGEE. The CDR3 loop spans 16 amino acids. Assay used: immunoSEQ multiplex PCR; TCRdb lists only in-frame clones, some missing. The data hold hundreds of thousands of clones, with 80% to 90% observed a single time. The sample's treatment: 15 to 20 received Ad26.COV2.S at low or high dose, single or two shots; roughly 5 received placebo; per-sample allocation not given. The samples were gathered on day 63 after the first injection of vaccine or placebo. This Boston cohort included adults aged 18-55 years. Overall study results and limits: Reported findings describe substantial breadth in spike-specific CD8+ and CD4+ T cell responses following vaccination.

This clonotype was obtained from a person between 18 and 59 years old who received the Ad26.COV2.S COVID-19 vaccine or a placebo. The gene calls are TRBV9 and TRBJ2-1; D remains ambiguous. Specimen: peripheral blood, collected in a trial of Ad26.COV2.S vaccine versus placebo. The CDR3 here is CASSVVAASSYNEQFF. The CDR3 DNA reads TGTGCCAGCAGCGTAGTAGCAGCCAGCTCCTACAATGAGCAGTTCTTC.